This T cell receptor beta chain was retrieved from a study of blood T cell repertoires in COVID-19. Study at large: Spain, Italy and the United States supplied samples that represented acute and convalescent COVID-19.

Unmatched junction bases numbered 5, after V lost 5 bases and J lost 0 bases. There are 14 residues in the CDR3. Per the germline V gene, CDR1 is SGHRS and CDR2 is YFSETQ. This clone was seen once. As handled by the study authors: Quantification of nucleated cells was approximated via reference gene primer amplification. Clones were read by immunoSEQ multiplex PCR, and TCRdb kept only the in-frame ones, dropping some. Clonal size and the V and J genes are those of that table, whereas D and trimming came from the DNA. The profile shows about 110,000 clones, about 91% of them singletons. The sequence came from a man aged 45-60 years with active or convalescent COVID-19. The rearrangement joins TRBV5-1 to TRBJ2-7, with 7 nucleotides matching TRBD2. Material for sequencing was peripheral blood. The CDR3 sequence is CASSFTSDSYEQYF. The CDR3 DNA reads TGCGCCAGCAGTTTTACTAGCGACTCCTACGAGCAGTACTTC.